The 30 T cell receptor beta chains below come from one sample, sequenced in a study of T cell responses to AZD1222 COVID-19 vaccine. Profiling relied on immunoSEQ multiplex PCR, and the TCRdb table lists in-frame clones only, not all of them. Of more than 95,000 clones listed, 70% to 90% are singletons. The starting material was peripheral blood, obtained on day 0 of AZD1222 vaccination. The receptors come from an adult in good health.

This clone came up once. This chain links TRBV19 with TRBJ2-3, with 13 positions matching TRBD2. Per the germline V gene, CDR1 is LNHDA and CDR2 is SQIVND (reference sequence). CDR3 length: 17 amino acids. Trimming took 4 bases from V and 6 from J; bases not matched to a gene: 10. CDR3 DNA sequence: TGTGCCAGTAGTACTTACCTCTCGGGACTAGCGGGGGATACGCAGTATTTT. The encoded protein is CASSTYLSGLAGDTQYF.

V and J are TRBV6-5 and TRBJ1-2; a weak D match, TRBD1 (5 bases). In germline, CDR1 is MNHEY, CDR2 SVGAGI. V was cut by 0 bases and J by 4 bases, with 6 bases left in between. CDR3 length equals 13 residues. The CDR3 protein is CASSYSTVYGYTF. Written as DNA, the CDR3 is TGTGCCAGCAGTTACTCGACAGTCTATGGCTACACCTTC.

This clone was seen only a few times. The V call is TRBV7-6, the J call TRBJ2-1; 11 bases match TRBD1. The J segment lost 7 bases and the V segment lost 5 bases, leaving 10 bases of the junction unmatched. Germline V CDR1 and CDR2: SGHVS, FNYEAQ. This CDR3 contains 16 residues. The CDR3 reads CASSLLGQGGINEQFF. The CDR3 DNA is TGTGCCAGCAGCCTATTGGGACAGGGGGGGATTAATGAGCAGTTCTTC.

Regarding this clone: The sample holds other DNA sequences that translate to the same CDR3. In nucleotides, the CDR3 is TGTGCCAGCTCACCACGGGTTAACACTGAAGCTTTCTTT. Translation: CASSPRVNTEAFF. The V and J genes are TRBV18 and TRBJ1-1, with unresolved D. Trimming stripped 1 base from V and 2 bases from J, with 5 bases between. CDR1 is KGHSH and CDR2 is LQKENI in the germline V gene. The CDR3 is made up of 13 amino acids. The full variable domain, rest sourced from reference TRBV18 and TRBJ1-1, is NAGVMQNPRHLVRRRGQEARLRCSPMKGHSHVYWYRQLPEEGLKFMVYLQKENIIDESGMPKERFSAEFPKEGPSILRIQQVVRGDSAAYFCASSPRVNTEAFFGQGTRLTVV.

This clone appeared a single time. This chain joins TRBV5-6 and TRBJ2-7; unclear D gene. V was cut by 0 bases and J by 1 base, with 5 bases left in between. The CDR3 spans 13 residues. CDR1 and CDR2 from the germline V gene are SGHDT and YYEEEE. DNA of the CDR3: TGTGCCAGCAGCTTGGTAGGGTCCTACGAGCAGTACTTC. It specifies CASSLVGSYEQYF.

Only one count was recorded for this clone. The V and J genes are TRBV7-6 and TRBJ2-7; D is perhaps TRBD1 (8 bases). The germline CDR1 and CDR2 sequences are SGHVS and FNYEAQ. This CDR3 spans 14 amino acids. V lost 5 bases to trimming and J lost 4 bases, with 15 bases between them. The CDR3 region is CASSSNRGGYEQYF. The CDR3 DNA sequence: TGTGCCAGCAGCAGCAACAGGGGGGGGTACGAGCAGTACTTC.

The chain employs TRBV5-1 and TRBJ2-3, with unresolved D. V was trimmed by 0 bases and J by 2 bases, leaving 16 bases between them. This CDR3 has 17 amino acids. CDR1 and CDR2 from the germline V gene are SGHRS and YFSETQ. The CDR3: CASSLALAAALTDTQYF. The CDR3 region has the DNA TGCGCCAGCAGCTTGGCGCTTGCCGCGGCGCTCACAGATACGCAGTATTTT.

The chain joins TRBV19 to TRBJ2-5; weak D call: TRBD1 (5 bases). V was cut by 10 bases and J by 4 bases, with 13 bases left in between. This CDR3 has 12 amino acids. CDR1 is LNHDA, CDR2 SQIVND, per germline (reference sequence). The CDR3 here is CATGASGETQYF. For the CDR3, the DNA is TGTGCCACTGGGGCGTCTGGAGAGACCCAGTACTTC.

The chain has TRBV24-1 and TRBJ2-1, with TRBD2 matching over 9 bases. The V segment lost 6 bases and the J segment 1 base; nucleotides outside the gene matches: 6. The CDR3 sequence is 16 residues long. The germline V gene has CDR1 KGHDR and CDR2 SFDVKD. The CDR3 loop is CATSSSSGVSYNEQFF. DNA for the CDR3: TGTGCCACCAGTTCCTCTAGCGGGGTTTCCTACAATGAGCAGTTCTTC.

The rearrangement links TRBV5-1 to TRBJ1-5, with D uncertain. Germline CDR1 and CDR2: SGHRS and YFSETQ. The CDR3 runs to 14 residues. Deletions cut 4 bases from V and 3 bases from J, with 11 bases between. CDR3 DNA sequence: TGCGCCAGCAGCCCTCGGGGTGACAATCAGCCCCAGCATTTT. It translates to CASSPRGDNQPQHF.

The chain joins TRBV7-2 to TRBJ2-1; either TRBD1 or TRBD2 may fit D (5 bases each). Germline V lookup: CDR1 SGHTA, CDR2 FQGNSA. Between the trimmed V and J ends, which lost 3 bases and 7 bases, there was a span of 13 bases. The CDR3 covers 14 residues. The CDR3 loop reads CASSLRGTGNEQFF. The CDR3 DNA reads TGTGCCAGCAGCTTGAGAGGGACGGGGAATGAGCAGTTCTTC.

The J gene is TRBJ2-7, the V gene TRBV11-2; TRBD1 matches at 9 bases. This CDR3 has 15 amino acids. The trim removed 6 bases at V and 4 bases at J, leaving 10 bases unmatched. Germline V gene data show CDR1 as SGHAT and CDR2 as FQNNGV. The CDR3 sequence: CASSSTSDRGYEQYF. CDR3 DNA: TGTGCCAGCAGTTCTACCTCGGACAGGGGTTACGAGCAGTACTTC.

J is TRBJ2-1 and V is TRBV6-5, with TRBD1 as a possible D gene (5 bases). The length of the CDR3 is 14 residues. Per the germline V gene, CDR1 is MNHEY and CDR2 is SVGAGI. V was trimmed by 6 bases and J by 4 bases, leaving 13 bases between them. CDR3 nucleotide sequence: TGTGCCAGCAGGTACACGACAGAATACAATGAGCAGTTCTTC. As protein: CASRYTTEYNEQFF.

This chain connects TRBV4-3 to TRBJ2-5; D assignment may be TRBD1 or TRBD2 (6 bases each). The CDR3 is 15 amino acids. Trimming cost V 0 bases and J 5 bases, with 13 bases left between them. The germline V gene has CDR1 LGHNA and CDR2 YSLEER. CDR3 sequence (DNA): TGCGCCAGCAGCCAAGAAGTGGGGGGCGCGGAGACCCAGTACTTC. Translation gives CASSQEVGGAETQYF.

This chain joins TRBV6-2 or TRBV6-3 and TRBJ1-5; D unresolved. Germline lookup yields CDR1 MNHEY and CDR2 SVGEGT. Trimming removed 0 bases at V and 4 bases at J, with 16 bases between. The CDR3 spans 17 residues. CDR3 sequence (DNA): TGTGCCAGCAGTTACTCTCCTCCCAGACGGCCTAATCAGCCCCAGCATTTT. Translated: CASSYSPPRRPNQPQHF.

The V gene is TRBV20-1, the J gene TRBJ2-7; 12 bases match TRBD2. CDR1 is DFQATT, CDR2 SNEGSKA, per germline (reference sequence). The CDR3 extends over 15 amino acids. V gave up 3 bases and J gave up 2 bases; unmatched junction bases: 5. CDR3 in DNA: TGCAGTGCTAGTAAACTAGCGGGAGGCACCTACGAGCAGTACTTC. This gives the protein CSASKLAGGTYEQYF.

This clone was counted once. The chain uses TRBV24-1 and TRBJ2-1; 8 nucleotides line up with TRBD2. J lost 6 bases, V lost 6 bases, and 9 bases had no gene match. CDR1 and CDR2 from the germline V gene are KGHDR and SFDVKD. This CDR3 spans 15 amino acids. CDR3 sequence (DNA): TGTGCCACCAGTCTGAGCGGGAGTATTGGCAATGAGCAGTTCTTC. Its translation: CATSLSGSIGNEQFF.

The V call is TRBV30, the J call TRBJ1-4, with D maybe TRBD1 (5 bases). V gave up 2 bases and J gave up 4 bases, with 14 bases separating them. The CDR3 contains 15 residues. Germline V gene data show CDR1 as GTSNPN and CDR2 as SVGIG (reference sequence). The CDR3: CAWSHPGRINEKLFF. CDR3 nucleotides: TGTGCCTGGAGTCACCCGGGACGGATTAATGAAAAACTGTTTTTT. The full variable domain, with the rest looked up from reference TRBV30 and TRBJ1-4, is SQTIHQWPATLVQPVGSPLSLECTVEGTSNPNLYWYRQAAGRGLQLLFYSVGIGQISSEVPQNLSASRPQDRQFILSSKKLLLSDSGFYLCAWSHPGRINEKLFFGSGTQLSVL.

The rearrangement links TRBV5-6 to TRBJ2-5, with D maybe TRBD2 (7 bases). Germline V lookup: CDR1 SGHDT, CDR2 YYEEEE. The CDR3 spans 14 residues. Trimming removed 1 base from V and 5 bases from J, with 12 bases in between. CDR3 loop: CASSLRGGGETQYF. The CDR3 region has the DNA TGTGCCAGCAGCTTGAGGGGGGGCGGTGAGACCCAGTACTTC.

The genes are TRBV2 and TRBJ1-5; possible D gene TRBD1, 6 bases. The CDR3 spans 15 residues. Germline V lookup: CDR1 SNHLY, CDR2 FYNNEI. V lost 5 bases and J lost 11, with 22 bases in between. In DNA, the CDR3 is TGTGCCAGCAGTCTTACGGCAGGGGACTCCTCGACCCAGCATTTT. Residues: CASSLTAGDSSTQHF.

The chain employs TRBV29-1 and TRBJ1-2; D remains ambiguous. V was clipped by 0 bases and J by 7 bases, with 15 bases between them. Germline CDR1 SQVTM, CDR2 ANQGSEA. The CDR3 loop spans 14 amino acids. This CDR3 is CSVEDGSLRSGYTF. The DNA for the CDR3 is TGCAGCGTTGAAGATGGGTCTTTACGGTCTGGCTACACCTTC.

This clone appeared once. The CDR3 protein is CASSTFKRSSYEQYF. The CDR3 nucleotides are TGTGCCAGCTCGACTTTTAAGCGAAGCTCCTACGAGCAGTACTTC. The V gene is TRBV18, the J gene TRBJ2-7; D is undetermined. The CDR3 is made up of 15 amino acids. V was trimmed by 6 bases and J by 0 bases, leaving 15 bases between them. Germline CDR1 reads KGHSH; CDR2 reads LQKENI.

V and J are TRBV4-1 and TRBJ2-7; D uncertain. There are 14 residues in the CDR3. The V gene lost 1 base and the J gene lost 3 bases, with 10 bases spanning the gap. Germline loops: CDR1 MGHRA, CDR2 YSYEKL. The CDR3 reads CASSQADLNYEQYF. CDR3 DNA sequence: TGCGCCAGCAGCCAAGCTGACTTGAACTACGAGCAGTACTTC.

In its sample, this clone was seen once. The V and J genes are TRBV28 and TRBJ2-1; TRBD1 matches at 10 bases. Trimming removed 3 bases from V and 9 bases from J; junction bases left unmatched: 2. The CDR3 is 13 residues long. The germline gives CDR1 MDHEN, CDR2 SYDVKM. The CDR3 coding sequence is TGTGCCAGCAGTTTTGGACAGGGGGGTGAGCAGTTCTTC. Protein product: CASSFGQGGEQFF.

V and J are TRBV7-9 and TRBJ1-6; 9 positions match TRBD1. Germline CDR1 is SEHNR and CDR2 is FQNEAQ (reference sequence). The CDR3 loop spans 16 amino acids. V lost 3 bases and J lost 2; bases outside the gene matches: 2. CDR3 nucleotides: TGTGCCAGCAGCTTGGACAGGGGAACCTATAATTCACCCCTCCACTTT. Its translation is CASSLDRGTYNSPLHF. The whole variable domain, remainder taken from reference TRBV7-9 and TRBJ1-6, is DTGVSQNPRHKITKRGQNVTFRCDPISEHNRLYWYRQTLGQGPEFLTYFQNEAQLEKSRLLSDRFSAERPKGSFSTLEIQRTEQGDSAMYLCASSLDRGTYNSPLHFGNGTRLTVT.

V gene TRBV7-8 combines with J gene TRBJ1-5; D may be TRBD1 (5 bases). CDR1 and CDR2 (germline): SGHVS, FQNEAQ. The V and J ends lost 0 bases and 2 bases respectively, with 14 bases between them. The CDR3 length is 17 residues. The chain's CDR3 is CASSLALSGGGNQPQHF. CDR3 DNA: TGTGCCAGCAGCTTAGCCCTATCGGGGGGGGGCAATCAGCCCCAGCATTTT. Supplemented by reference TRBV7-8 and TRBJ1-5, the full variable domain reads GAGVSQSPRYKVAKRGQDVALRCDPISGHVSLFWYQQALGQGPEFLTYFQNEAQLDKSGLPSDRFFAERPEGSVSTLKIQRTQQEDSAVYLCASSLALSGGGNQPQHFGDGTRLSIL.

The chain uses TRBV7-3 and TRBJ2-7; maybe TRBD1 (6 bases). Germline V lookup: CDR1 SGHTA, CDR2 FQGTGA. The CDR3 is 14 amino acids. V was shortened by 6 bases and J by 2 bases, with 14 bases between the two germline ends. Here the CDR3 reads CASSQTGTPYEQYF. In DNA form, the CDR3 reads TGTGCCAGCAGTCAGACCGGGACACCCTACGAGCAGTACTTC.

This sequence joins TRBV11-3 and TRBJ2-3; D is unresolved. The CDR3 is 15 residues long. Germline V gives CDR1 SGHNT, CDR2 YENEEA. Trimming took 1 base from V and 0 from J, leaving 8 bases between them. CDR3 sequence reads: CASSLGAASTDTQYF. CDR3 nucleotides: TGTGCCAGCAGCTTAGGGGCGGCTAGCACAGATACGCAGTATTTT. Variable domain in full (rest from reference TRBV11-3 and TRBJ2-3): EAGVVQSPRYKIIEKKQPVAFWCNPISGHNTLYWYLQNLGQGPELLIRYENEEAVDDSQLPKDRFSAERLKGVDSTLKIQPAELGDSAVYLCASSLGAASTDTQYFGPGTRLTVL.

The chain links TRBV29-1 to TRBJ1-5; TRBD1 is a possible D gene (5 bases). The CDR3 consists of 13 residues. The ends were cut back, 4 bases at V and 0 bases at J, with 7 bases in the middle. Germline CDR1 and CDR2: SQVTM and ANQGSEA. CDR3 DNA: TGCAGCGTTGCGGGGGATAGCAATCAGCCCCAGCATTTT. Protein: CSVAGDSNQPQHF.

The chain combines TRBV2 with TRBJ2-2; D possibly corresponds to TRBD2 (5 bases). CDR3 length equals 18 residues. Germline V gene lookup returns CDR1 SNHLY and CDR2 FYNNEI. V lost 2 bases to trimming and J lost 6 bases, with 22 bases between them. The DNA for the CDR3 is TGTGCCAGCAGTGAAAATGGATCTTTTTGGCTAGCACCCGGGGAGCTGTTTTTT. Amino acid sequence: CASSENGSFWLAPGELFF.